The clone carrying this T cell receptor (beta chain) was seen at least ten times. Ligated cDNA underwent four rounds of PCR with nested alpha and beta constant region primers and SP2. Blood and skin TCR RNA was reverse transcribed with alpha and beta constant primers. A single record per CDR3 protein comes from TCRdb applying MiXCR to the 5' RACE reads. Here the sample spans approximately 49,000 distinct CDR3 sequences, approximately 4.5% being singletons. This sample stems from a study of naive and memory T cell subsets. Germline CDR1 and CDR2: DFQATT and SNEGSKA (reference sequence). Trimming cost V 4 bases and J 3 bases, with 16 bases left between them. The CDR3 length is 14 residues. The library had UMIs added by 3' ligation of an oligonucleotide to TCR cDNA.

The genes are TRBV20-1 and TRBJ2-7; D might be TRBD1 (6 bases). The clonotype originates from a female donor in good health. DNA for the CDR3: TGCAGTGCTACTAGTACGACAGGTTACTACGAGCAGTACTTC. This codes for CSATSTTGYYEQYF.